A selection of T cell receptor beta chains follows, all from one sample in a study of cytomegalovirus exposure and HLA in healthy donors. The method was immunoSEQ multiplex PCR; TCRdb's version includes in-frame clones alone and lacks a portion of them. The table has over 120,000 clones, approximately 84% seen once; the top ten hold 9% to 10%. Sequenced: PBMCs. These receptor sequences come from a woman in her sixties or seventies in good health and CMV-seropositive. Each CDR3 is given with its conserved first and last residue. A D gene is named only where the DNA matches it firmly. A clone size is listed for some rows: how often the clone was seen (once, few, many), or a class if it is expanded.

TRBV18	.	.	TRBJ2-3	TGTGCCAGCTCACCAAAGAGAACAGATACGCAGTATTTT	CASSPKRTDTQYF
TRBV6-5	.	TRBD2	TRBJ2-1	TGTGCCAGCAGTTACCAGGGACTAGCGGGAGTGTATGAGCAGTTCTTC	CASSYQGLAGVYEQFF
TRBV9	.	.	TRBJ2-3	TGTGCCAGCAGCGTAGAACTTTACACAGATACGCAGTATTTT	CASSVELYTDTQYF
TRBV5-4	.	.	TRBJ2-4	TGTGCCAGCAGCTTTGGCGGGCGGGTCAAAAACATTCAGTACTTC	CASSFGGRVKNIQYF
TRBV28	.	TRBD2	TRBJ2-1	TGTGCCAGCAGCCGGACTAGCGGGAGGAGCAATGAGCAGTTCTTC	CASSRTSGRSNEQFF
TRBV19	.	.	TRBJ2-3	TGTGCCAGTAATGCAGCGGGCCGCACAGATACGCAGTATTTT	CASNAAGRTDTQYF
TRBV18	.	.	TRBJ2-5	TGTGCCAGCTCACCCTATCAAGAGACCCAGTACTTC	CASSPYQETQYF
TRBV19	.	.	TRBJ2-7	TGTGCCAGTAGGGGCGAGTACGAGCAGTACTTC	CASRGEYEQYF
TRBV15	.	.	TRBJ2-7	TGTGCCACCAGCAGAGCGTACTACGAGCAGTACTTC	CATSRAYYEQYF
TRBV27	.	TRBD1	TRBJ2-7	TGTGCCAGCAGGACCGGGACAGAAACGCACGAGCAGTACTTC	CASRTGTETHEQYF
TRBV10-1	.	.	TRBJ2-7	TGCGCCAGCATTCGACCCTGGACTAACGAGCAGTACTTC	CASIRPWTNEQYF
TRBV18	.	TRBD2	TRBJ2-7	TGTGCCAGCTCACCACTCTCTTCCGGGACTATATACGAGCAGTACTTC	CASSPLSSGTIYEQYF
TRBV9	.	TRBD2	TRBJ2-5	TGTGCCAGCAGCGTAACTCAGGGAGGGAAGACCCAGTACTTC	CASSVTQGGKTQYF
TRBV7-2	once	.	TRBJ2-3	TGTGCCAGCAGCCCCACTAGCTTCACAGATACGCAGTATTTT	CASSPTSFTDTQYF
TRBV29-1	.	.	TRBJ1-3	TGCAGCGTTGCGGAGGGAAACACCATATATTTT	CSVAEGNTIYF
TRBV23-1	.	TRBD1	TRBJ2-7	TGCGCCAGCAGTCAATCAGAGGGCACAGGGGAAACCTACGAGCAGTACTTC	CASSQSEGTGETYEQYF
TRBV28	once	.	TRBJ1-2	TGTGCCAGCAGCGGTCTCACAGGGTCCCTGGGGGGCTACACCTTC	CASSGLTGSLGGYTF
TRBV4-1	once	.	TRBJ2-7	TGCGCCAGCAGCCGTACGGACAGAGCCTACGAGCAGTACTTC	CASSRTDRAYEQYF
TRBV28	.	TRBD1	TRBJ2-1	TGTGCCAGCAGTTTAACAGGGGGTTATAACAATGAGCAGTTCTTC	CASSLTGGYNNEQFF
TRBV13	.	TRBD1	TRBJ2-3	TGTGCCAGCAGCTTGGGACAGGGGGCCTTAGCGGGAGTGGGGACAGATACGCAGTATTTT	CASSLGQGALAGVGTDTQYF
TRBV7-2	.	TRBD1	TRBJ2-5	TGTGCCAGCAGCCTCAACAGGGGCCGGGAGACCCAGTACTTC	CASSLNRGRETQYF
TRBV6-1	.	.	TRBJ2-7	TGTGCCAGCAGTTCCCGACAGCCCTACGAGCAGTACTTC	CASSSRQPYEQYF
TRBV27	.	TRBD2	TRBJ2-3	TGTGCCAGCAGTTTATCGATGAGACTAGCGGGATGGACAGATACGCAGTATTTT	CASSLSMRLAGWTDTQYF
TRBV4-1	.	.	TRBJ2-3	TGCGCCAGCAGCCAAGTCCACAGTCCCGGTAACCCAGATACGCAGTATTTT	CASSQVHSPGNPDTQYF
TRBV5-4	.	TRBD1	TRBJ2-7	TGTGCCAGCAGGGTGGCGGGACAGGTGTACGAGCAGTACTTC	CASRVAGQVYEQYF
TRBV4-3	.	.	TRBJ2-7	TGCGCCAGCAGCGGGACTTTCTGCAAGCAGTACTTC	CASSGTFCKQYF
TRBV7-2	.	.	TRBJ2-7	TGTGCCAGCAGCCCCTTCGACGGGACCTACGAGCAGTACTTC	CASSPFDGTYEQYF
TRBV7-3	few	.	TRBJ2-3	TGTGCCAGCAGCCCCGAGGCAGATACGCAGTATTTT	CASSPEADTQYF
TRBV19	few	TRBD1	TRBJ1-5	TGTGCCAGTAGTGGGGCGGACAGGCCTAATCAGCCCCAGCATTTT	CASSGADRPNQPQHF
TRBV27	.	.	TRBJ1-1	TGTGCCAGCAGTTTATCGAAGGGTCAGGGGTGGGGGAACACTGAAGCTTTCTTT	CASSLSKGQGWGNTEAFF
TRBV5-1	.	TRBD1	TRBJ2-1	TGCGCCAGCAGCAGTACTACAGGGGGCTATGAGCAGTTCTTC	CASSSTTGGYEQFF
TRBV7-9	.	TRBD1	TRBJ2-1	TGTGCCAGCAGCTCCATGACAGGGATTAGCTACAATGAGCAGTTCTTC	CASSSMTGISYNEQFF
TRBV28	.	.	TRBJ2-7	TGTGCCAGCACCAGGGGAATATCCTACGAGCAGTACTTC	CASTRGISYEQYF
TRBV29-1	.	.	TRBJ2-7	TGCAGCGTTCTCTCCGGGAGTAGAAAAAACGAGCAGTACTTC	CSVLSGSRKNEQYF
TRBV29-1	.	TRBD2	TRBJ2-5	TGCAGCGTCTCCGGGACTAGCGCCGCCCTGTACCAAGAGACCCAGTACTTC	CSVSGTSAALYQETQYF
TRBV10-3	.	.	TRBJ2-1	TGTGCCATCGACGGGGTTGCCGACAATGAGCAGTTCTTC	CAIDGVADNEQFF
TRBV6-1	many	TRBD2	TRBJ2-1	TGTGCCAGCAGTGAACTAGCGGGAGGGGGGCAGTTCTTC	CASSELAGGGQFF
TRBV27	.	TRBD2	TRBJ2-1	TGTGCCAGCAGATCCGGACTAGCGGGAGGCAATGAGCAGTTCTTC	CASRSGLAGGNEQFF
TRBV28	.	TRBD1	TRBJ2-5	TGTGCCAGCACTACCCCGGACAGGTCACAAGAGACCCAGTACTTC	CASTTPDRSQETQYF
TRBV5-1	.	TRBD1	TRBJ1-2	TGCGCCAGCTCCCCCCAGGGACAGCTTTACTATGGCTACACCTTC	CASSPQGQLYYGYTF
TRBV30	.	.	TRBJ2-5	TGTGCCTGGAGTGTACGCCACAGGGAGACCCAGTACTTC	CAWSVRHRETQYF
TRBV5-1	.	TRBD2	TRBJ2-3	TGCGCCAGCAGCTGGTCCGGGACTAGCGGGAGTCTCACAGATACGCAGTATTTT	CASSWSGTSGSLTDTQYF
TRBV18	.	.	TRBJ2-3	TGTGCCAGCTCACCTGTCGGAGGGAGGTCAAATACGCAGTATTTT	CASSPVGGRSNTQYF
TRBV2	.	TRBD2	TRBJ2-3	TGTGCCAGCAGTGAAACTAGCGGGAGGGCAGATACGCAGTATTTT	CASSETSGRADTQYF
TRBV5-4	.	.	TRBJ2-3	TGTGCCAGCAGCTCCTATCGGTCTAGCACAGATACGCAGTATTTT	CASSSYRSSTDTQYF
TRBV7-3	.	TRBD2	TRBJ2-3	TGTGCCAGCAGCTCACTAGCGGGAGCCCTTAGCACAGATACGCAGTATTTT	CASSSLAGALSTDTQYF
TRBV7-2	.	.	TRBJ2-5	TGTGCCAGCAGCTTATTGACAGCACAGGCGAAGACCCAGTACTTC	CASSLLTAQAKTQYF
TRBV18	.	.	TRBJ2-7	TGTGCCAGCTCGCAAAGACGGAGATGGTACTTC	CASSQRRRWYF
TRBV27	.	TRBD1	TRBJ2-1	TGTGCCAGCAGTTTACCCGCAGGACAGGGATACAATGAGCAGTTCTTC	CASSLPAGQGYNEQFF
TRBV19	.	.	TRBJ1-1	TGTGCCAGTAGTATCACGGAGAACACTGAAGCCTTCTTT	CASSITENTEAFF